These 18 T cell receptor beta chains originate from one sample sequenced in a study of blood T cell repertoires in COVID-19. The data were produced by immunoSEQ multiplex PCR, yet TCRdb's version contains in-frame clones alone and is incomplete. The sample records roughly 100,000 clones, about 91% being singletons. Sequencing was carried out using peripheral blood. The source of these receptors is a human donor in a cohort sampled during active COVID-19.

This chain joins TRBV12-3 or TRBV12-4 and TRBJ1-1; TRBD1 is a possible D gene (6 bases). With 5 bases removed from V and 8 bases from J, the gap between germline ends came to 9 bases. The CDR3 has 11 amino acids. The CDR3 sequence: CASSQGTEAFF. For the CDR3, the DNA is TGTGCCAGCAGTCAGGGGACCGAAGCTTTCTTT.

This chain connects TRBV2 to TRBJ2-2; TRBD1 matches at 9 bases. The CDR3 totals 15 residues. Per germline, CDR1 SNHLY and CDR2 FYNNEI. Trimming removed 9 bases from V and 3 bases from J; junction bases left unmatched: 8. DNA for the CDR3: TGTGCCAGTAAGAGGGGACAGGGAGACACCGGGGAGCTGTTTTTT. It yields the protein CASKRGQGDTGELFF.

The rearrangement uses TRBV28 and TRBJ2-1; no reliable D call. Trimming removed 6 bases from V and 6 bases from J, with 6 bases in between. CDR3 size: 11 residues. CDR1 is MDHEN and CDR2 is SYDVKM in the germline V gene. CDR3 amino acids: CASRLSNEQFF. DNA for the CDR3: TGTGCCAGCAGGCTGAGCAATGAGCAGTTCTTC.

V and J are TRBV30 and TRBJ1-2, with 7 bases lining up with TRBD1. Germline V lookup: CDR1 GTSNPN, CDR2 SVGIG (reference sequence). The CDR3 sequence is 14 residues long. V gave up 5 bases and J gave up 4 bases; unmatched junction bases: 10. DNA for the CDR3: TGTGCCTGGGAGGAGACAGGGATCGGCTATGGCTACACCTTC. This translates into CAWEETGIGYGYTF.

V and J are TRBV11-3 and TRBJ2-1; 12 nucleotides match TRBD2. J gave up 2 bases and V 5 bases, and 7 bases lay outside the gene matches. Germline V lookup: CDR1 SGHNT, CDR2 YENEEA. This CDR3 region has 17 residues. The CDR3 spells CASSTGLAGPPYNEQFF. The DNA for the CDR3 is TGTGCCAGCAGCACCGGACTAGCGGGACCCCCCTACAATGAGCAGTTCTTC.

V gene TRBV3-1 (or the pseudogene TRBV3-2) combines with J gene TRBJ2-2; 12 nucleotides match TRBD2. The CDR3 is made up of 18 amino acids. The ends lost 0 bases at V and 3 bases at J; junction bases unmatched: 5. CDR1 and CDR2 (germline): LGHDT, YNNKEL (reference sequence). CDR3 in amino acids: CASSQEASGRDYTGELFF. The DNA for the CDR3 is TGTGCCAGCAGCCAAGAGGCTAGCGGGAGGGACTACACCGGGGAGCTGTTTTTT.

The chain carries TRBV7-9 and TRBJ1-4; unclear D gene. Germline V gives CDR1 SEHNR, CDR2 FQNEAQ (reference sequence). CDR3 length: 15 amino acids. V was pared by 1 base and J by 0 bases, with 6 bases between. In DNA form, the CDR3 reads TGTGCCAGCAGCTTAGGTGGCACAACTAATGAAAAACTGTTTTTT. Its protein is CASSLGGTTNEKLFF.

The chain has TRBV5-4 and TRBJ2-3; D is possibly TRBD1 (5 bases). Trimming removed 5 bases from V and 0 bases from J, with 13 bases in between. Germline-derived CDR1 and CDR2 are SGHNT and YYREEE (reference sequence). The CDR3 has 15 residues. CDR3 sequence: CASRVGALSTDTQYF. CDR3 nucleotides: TGTGCCAGCAGAGTTGGGGCCCTCAGCACAGATACGCAGTATTTT.

The chain has TRBV13 and TRBJ2-1; the D gene is possibly TRBD1 (6 bases). This CDR3 contains 17 residues. The germline gives CDR1 PRHDT, CDR2 FYEKMQ (reference sequence). Trimming removed 5 bases at V and 4 bases at J, with 21 bases between. CDR3 sequence (DNA): TGTGCCAGCAGCCCCCAGGGTAGCAGGGGATTTTACAATGAGCAGTTCTTC. It specifies CASSPQGSRGFYNEQFF.

The J gene is TRBJ1-2, the V gene TRBV10-3; the match to TRBD1 covers 7 bases. The CDR3 has 13 residues. V was pared by 7 bases and J by 6 bases, with 8 bases of the junction left unmatched. CDR1 and CDR2 (germline): ENHRY, SYGVKD. In nucleotides, the CDR3 is TGTGCCATCACCCGAAAAGACAGGGATGGCTACACCTTC. This gives the protein CAITRKDRDGYTF.

The gene calls are TRBV6-1 and TRBJ2-5; 7 bases are a match to TRBD2. CDR1 and CDR2 (germline): MNHNS, SASEGT. The ends lost 1 base at V and 4 bases at J; junction bases unmatched: 6. CDR3 length: 15 residues. Here the CDR3 DNA reads TGTGCCAGCAGTGAAGGGGGGGGATTGGGAGAGACCCAGTACTTC. As protein: CASSEGGGLGETQYF.

This sequence joins TRBV14 and TRBJ1-4; perhaps TRBD1 as D (5 bases). The length of the CDR3 is 18 residues. Looked up from germline, CDR1 is SGHDN and CDR2 is FVKESK. Trimming cost V 1 base and J 7 bases, with 22 bases left between them. CDR3 bases: TGTGCCAGCAGCCAAGGTTCTTTCAGGGTTGGGCCACTTGAAAAACTGTTTTTT. It translates to CASSQGSFRVGPLEKLFF.

The V and J genes are TRBV9 and TRBJ2-1; TRBD2 matches at 7 bases. The CDR3 runs to 16 residues. The germline V gene encodes CDR1 SGDLS and CDR2 YYNGEE. V lost 4 bases to trimming and J lost 4 bases; unmatched junction nucleotides: 11. CDR3 coding DNA: TGTGCCAGCAGCCGTACCCGAGCGGGGACTTACAATGAGCAGTTCTTC. As protein: CASSRTRAGTYNEQFF.

The chain uses TRBV28 and TRBJ1-1; 9 bases match TRBD1. J lost 3 bases, V lost 3 bases, and 14 bases had no gene match. Germline V gene data show CDR1 as MDHEN and CDR2 as SYDVKM. The CDR3 extends over 18 amino acids. CDR3 residues: CASSFIPLAQGADTEAFF. The CDR3 DNA reads as TGTGCCAGCAGTTTCATACCCCTGGCACAGGGGGCGGACACTGAAGCTTTCTTT. The whole variable domain, filled in from reference TRBV28 and TRBJ1-1, reads DVKVTQSSRYLVKRTGEKVFLECVQDMDHENMFWYRQDPGLGLRLIYFSYDVKMKEKGDIPEGYSVSREKKERFSLILESASTNQTSMYLCASSFIPLAQGADTEAFFGQGTRLTVV.

Worth noting for this clone: Other DNA sequences in this sample translate to the same CDR3. V gene TRBV6-5 combines with J gene TRBJ2-7; D is unclear. CDR1 is MNHEY, CDR2 SVGAGI, per germline. V lost 2 bases and J lost 4, with 9 bases in between. The CDR3 sequence is 13 residues long. CDR3 coding DNA: TGTGCCAGCAGTTACCGGCGGAGTTACGAGCAGTACTTC. Protein sequence: CASSYRRSYEQYF.

This chain uses TRBV21-1 with TRBJ1-5. TRBV21-1 is given as a pseudogene. CDR3 length: 15 amino acids. This CDR3 reads CASSTTAGGNQPQHF. In DNA form, the CDR3 reads TGTGCCAGCAGCACGACGGCTGGAGGCAATCAGCCCCAGCATTTT.

V usage is TRBV10-2 and J usage is TRBJ2-1; TRBD2 matches at 12 bases. From germline, CDR1 is WSHSY and CDR2 SAAADI. This CDR3 is 13 amino acids long. V gave up 10 bases and J gave up 7 bases; unmatched junction bases: 5. The CDR3 sequence is CATRTSGINEQFF. CDR3 nucleotide sequence: TGCGCCACCCGGACTAGCGGGATTAATGAGCAGTTCTTC.

J is TRBJ2-2 and V is TRBV7-3, with D perhaps TRBD2 (6 bases). The CDR3 spans 15 residues. CDR1 and CDR2 (germline): SGHTA, FQGTGA. V gave up 5 bases and J gave up 6 bases, with 16 bases separating them. The CDR3 is CASSRSGERAGELFF. The CDR3, as DNA: TGTGCCAGCAGCCGAAGTGGGGAGCGGGCCGGGGAGCTGTTTTTT.